A single sample is the source of the 32 T cell receptor beta chains below, sequenced in a study of T and B cells in COVID-19 patients. BIOMED2 TRB-A/B primer pools were used in multiplex TRB PCR. TCRdb itself ran the multiplex PCR reads through MiXCR, one entry per CDR3 protein. The profile shows fewer than 15,000 distinct CDR3 sequences, more than 25% of them singletons. Blood genomic DNA input for TRB amplification was roughly 230-550 ng. Input material: blood. The source is a human donor who had recovered from COVID-19.

This clonotype counts as medium-sized. The V gene is TRBV30, the J gene TRBJ2-3, with a possible D match to TRBD2 (5 bases). The germline gives CDR1 GTSNPN, CDR2 SVGIG (reference sequence). Trimming shortened V by 0 bases and J by 8 bases, and 12 bases separated the two germline ends. The CDR3 runs 13 residues. CDR3 in amino acids: CAWSVSPTSTQYF. CDR3 DNA: TGTGCCTGGAGTGTGTCACCCACTAGTACGCAGTATTTT.

This chain uses TRBV5-6 with TRBJ2-7; 11 nucleotides match TRBD2. Germline CDR1 and CDR2: SGHDT and YYEEEE. V gave up 4 bases and J gave up 1 base; unmatched junction bases: 7. The CDR3 covers 16 residues. CDR3 nucleotide sequence: TGTGCCAGCAGCCCTCCCGGGACTAGCGGATCCTACGAGCAGTACTTC. Amino acid sequence: CASSPPGTSGSYEQYF.

This clonotype was detected a few times. Here the CDR3 reads CATSDPPVAESNEQFF. CDR3 DNA sequence: TGTGCCACCAGTGACCCTCCGGTAGCGGAGAGCAATGAGCAGTTCTTC. This chain joins TRBV24-1 and TRBJ2-1; a weak D match, TRBD2 (6 bases). The CDR3 covers 16 residues. Deletions cut 4 bases from V and 6 bases from J, with 18 bases between. CDR1 is KGHDR, CDR2 SFDVKD, per germline.

The CDR3 DNA reads as TGTGCCAGCAGCTCTGCGATATTTAATGAAAAACTGTTTTTT. Protein product: CASSSAIFNEKLFF. J is TRBJ1-4 and V is TRBV5-6; no clear D gene. This CDR3 comprises 14 residues. Between the trimmed V and J ends, which lost 3 bases and 4 bases, there was a span of 10 bases. Germline CDR1 SGHDT, CDR2 YYEEEE.

The chain combines TRBV29-1 with TRBJ2-3; 9 bases agree with TRBD1. V lost 8 bases, J lost 3 bases, and 6 bases stayed unmatched. Per the germline V gene, CDR1 is SQVTM and CDR2 is ANQGSEA. The CDR3 is 13 residues long. The CDR3 DNA sequence: TGCAGCACCCAGGACAGGGGAACAGATACGCAGTATTTT. As protein: CSTQDRGTDTQYF.

The table lists this clonotype with a few counts. The genes are TRBV5-4 and TRBJ1-4; TRBD1 aligns across 9 bases. CDR1 and CDR2 from the germline V gene are SGHNT and YYREEE (reference sequence). The J segment lost 5 bases and the V segment lost 3 bases, leaving 11 bases of the junction unmatched. The CDR3 totals 17 residues. CDR3 in DNA: TGTGCCAGCAGCTCGGTCCCGGGACAGGGACGAAATGAAAAACTGTTTTTT. It is translated as CASSSVPGQGRNEKLFF.

Relative to its sample, this clonotype is medium-sized. The chain carries TRBV6-5 and TRBJ2-5, with 8 nucleotides matching TRBD1. The germline gives CDR1 MNHEY, CDR2 SVGAGI. CDR3 length equals 16 residues. The ends lost 0 bases at V and 4 bases at J; junction bases unmatched: 7. The CDR3 loop reads CASSYSSVGQGETQYF. CDR3 bases: TGTGCCAGCAGTTACTCGAGCGTCGGACAGGGAGAGACCCAGTACTTC.

Judged by abundance, this clonotype is medium-sized. In nucleotides, the CDR3 is TGCAGCGTCACAGGGTTAAATGAAAAACTGTTTTTT. Residues: CSVTGLNEKLFF. The gene calls are TRBV29-1 and TRBJ1-4; D might be TRBD1 (6 bases). This CDR3 is built from 12 residues. CDR1 and CDR2 from the germline V gene are SQVTM and ANQGSEA. The V gene lost 6 bases and the J gene lost 5 bases, with 10 bases spanning the gap.

The chain joins TRBV19 to TRBJ1-5, with D unclear. V gave up 3 bases and J gave up 7 bases, with 16 bases separating them. The germline V gene has CDR1 LNHDA and CDR2 SQIVND (reference sequence). The CDR3 is 15 residues long. The CDR3 coding sequence is TGTGCCAGTAGTATCCCTGACCCACGAGGGCAGCCCCAGCATTTT. It yields the protein CASSIPDPRGQPQHF. Filled out from reference TRBV19 and TRBJ1-5, the complete variable domain reads DGGITQSPKYLFRKEGQNVTLSCEQNLNHDAMYWYRQDPGQGLRLIYYSQIVNDFQKGDIAEGYSVSREKKESFPLTVTSAQKNPTAFYLCASSIPDPRGQPQHFGDGTRLSIL.

The chain employs TRBV5-4 and TRBJ2-5, with D tentatively TRBD1 (6 bases). The V gene's germline CDR1 is SGHNT and CDR2 YYREEE (reference sequence). The CDR3 runs to 15 residues. Trimming cost V 1 base and J 1 base, with 11 bases left between them. CDR3 region: CASSLSRGGQETQYF. The DNA for the CDR3 is TGTGCCAGCAGCTTGAGCAGGGGCGGCCAAGAGACCCAGTACTTC.

This clonotype qualifies as medium-sized. V usage is TRBV19 and J usage is TRBJ2-2, with D perhaps matching TRBD1 (5 bases). The CDR3 has 15 amino acids. Trimming took 8 bases from V and 3 from J, leaving 16 bases between them. Germline values: CDR1 LNHDA, CDR2 SQIVND (reference sequence). The CDR3 DNA is TGTGCCAGTTGTCCTTCAGGGCTACACACCGGGGAGCTGTTTTTT. As protein: CASCPSGLHTGELFF. The variable domain in full, completed from reference TRBV19 and TRBJ2-2, reads DGGITQSPKYLFRKEGQNVTLSCEQNLNHDAMYWYRQDPGQGLRLIYYSQIVNDFQKGDIAEGYSVSREKKESFPLTVTSAQKNPTAFYLCASCPSGLHTGELFFGEGSRLTVL.

The V gene is TRBV11-2, the J gene TRBJ2-3; D is uncertain. Germline V gene data show CDR1 as SGHAT and CDR2 as FQNNGV. Trimming pared 5 bases from V and 0 bases from J, leaving 6 bases between. This CDR3 spans 13 amino acids. CDR3 sequence reads: CASSLYSTDTQYF. DNA for the CDR3: TGTGCCAGCAGCCTGTACAGCACAGATACGCAGTATTTT.

V and J are TRBV5-6 and TRBJ1-1; 10 positions agree with TRBD1. The CDR3 extends over 15 amino acids. The germline gives CDR1 SGHDT, CDR2 YYEEEE. Trimming cost V 2 bases and J 3 bases; bases outside gene matches: 4. The CDR3 region has the DNA TGTGCCAGCAGCTTACCCGGACAGGGGGACACTGAAGCTTTCTTT. Translated, it gives CASSLPGQGDTEAFF.

This clonotype was counted at least ten times. In nucleotides, the CDR3 is TGTGCCAGCAGCTTGGATTTCGGTGTCGGAGATACGCAGTATTTT. Translating gives CASSLDFGVGDTQYF. The chain joins TRBV5-6 to TRBJ2-3; no reliable D call. V lost 0 bases, J lost 5 bases, and 13 bases lay in between. CDR1 SGHDT and CDR2 YYEEEE come from the germline V gene. The CDR3 has 15 residues. Full variable domain (remainder filled in from reference TRBV5-6 and TRBJ2-3): DAGVTQSPTHLIKTRGQQVTLRCSPKSGHDTVSWYQQALGQGPQFIFQYYEEEERQRGNFPDRFSGHQFPNYSSELNVNALLLGDSALYLCASSLDFGVGDTQYFGPGTRLTVL.

This clonotype ranks as medium-sized. The V and J genes are TRBV19 and TRBJ2-7; possibly TRBD1 or TRBD2 for D (5 bases each). CDR3 length: 15 amino acids. V was clipped by 4 bases and J by 5 bases, with 18 bases between them. Germline lookup yields CDR1 LNHDA and CDR2 SQIVND (reference sequence). CDR3 region: CASSRWGRERNEQYF. CDR3 nucleotides: TGTGCCAGTAGTAGGTGGGGGAGAGAGCGAAACGAGCAGTACTTC.

This clonotype was recorded at least ten times. The chain joins TRBV12-3 or TRBV12-4 to TRBJ2-1; D is perhaps TRBD2 (6 bases). V shed 6 bases and J shed 4 bases, with 19 bases lying between them. The CDR3 length is 16 residues. The CDR3 DNA is TGTGCCAGCAGAGATCAGCCGATGGGGAGGTACAATGAGCAGTTCTTC. Amino acid sequence: CASRDQPMGRYNEQFF.

This clonotype occurred a few times. This chain uses TRBV12-3 or TRBV12-4 with TRBJ1-2; perhaps TRBD1 as D (5 bases). There are 15 residues in the CDR3. With 6 bases removed from V and 4 bases from J, the gap between germline ends came to 18 bases. The CDR3 protein is CASSTSGVGGYGYTF. The CDR3 bases are TGTGCCAGCAGCACGTCGGGGGTAGGAGGCTATGGCTACACCTTC.

This clonotype was seen a handful of times. The DNA for the CDR3 is TGTGCCAGCAGTTACTCGATCCACGAGCAGTACTTC. Translated, it gives CASSYSIHEQYF. This rearrangement joins TRBV6-2 or TRBV6-3 to TRBJ2-7; D uncertain. Germline CDR1 and CDR2: MNHEY and SVGEGT. The germline V and J ends were trimmed by 0 bases and 5 bases, with 5 bases remaining between them. The CDR3 has 12 amino acids.

By frequency in the sample, this clonotype is medium-sized. V gene TRBV6-5 combines with J gene TRBJ2-7; D gene unclear. The CDR3 length is 16 residues. Trimming cost V 6 bases and J 0 bases, with 18 bases left between them. Germline V gene data show CDR1 as MNHEY and CDR2 as SVGAGI. The DNA of the CDR3 is TGTGCCAGCAGCCTCGATCTGGGTTTAAGCTCCTACGAGCAGTACTTC. Amino acids: CASSLDLGLSSYEQYF.

This clonotype is medium-sized. The genes are TRBV19 and TRBJ2-3, with a tentative D call TRBD1 (6 bases). Germline CDR1 and CDR2: LNHDA and SQIVND (reference sequence). The CDR3 is made up of 15 amino acids. With 7 bases removed from V and 0 bases from J, the gap between germline ends came to 14 bases. CDR3 loop: CASTSGQVSTDTQYF. In DNA, the CDR3 is TGTGCCAGTACCTCGGGACAAGTGAGCACAGATACGCAGTATTTT.

The chain carries TRBV29-1 and TRBJ2-7, with a weak D call TRBD2 (7 bases). The V end lost 7 bases, the J end lost 5 bases, and 15 bases lay between the germline ends. There are 12 residues in the CDR3. Germline V lookup: CDR1 SQVTM, CDR2 ANQGSEA. For the CDR3, the DNA is TGCAGCGCCTGGGGGGGCCCGAACGAGCAGTACTTC. Protein: CSAWGGPNEQYF.

This clonotype was observed a handful of times. V usage is TRBV6-6 and J usage is TRBJ2-1; 9 bases are a match to TRBD2. Germline V gives CDR1 MNHNY, CDR2 SVGAGI (reference sequence). This CDR3 spans 16 amino acids. The CDR3 DNA is TGTGCAACCCTGACTAGCGGTGCCGGAGCTTACAATGAGCAGTTCTTC. Translating it yields CATLTSGAGAYNEQFF.

The chain couples TRBV5-4 to TRBJ1-4; 8 bases are shared with TRBD1. Germline CDR1 is SGHNT and CDR2 is YYREEE (reference sequence). The length of the CDR3 is 15 residues. Trimming took 4 bases from V and 8 from J; bases not matched to a gene: 10. CDR3 coding DNA: TGTGCCAGCAGCCCCCGACAGGGGCTTAACGAAAAACTGTTTTTT. The encoded protein is CASSPRQGLNEKLFF.

This clonotype is medium-sized (0.01 to 0.1%). The chain joins TRBV30 to TRBJ2-7; no firm D call. The CDR3 runs to 13 residues. The V end lost 4 bases, the J end lost 0 bases, and 10 bases lay between the germline ends. Germline values: CDR1 GTSNPN, CDR2 SVGIG (reference sequence). The CDR3 DNA sequence: TGTGCCTGGACGGGCCCCCCCTCCTACGAGCAGTACTTC. Protein: CAWTGPPSYEQYF.

This clonotype was picked up a small number of times. The V call is TRBV6-2 or TRBV6-3, the J call TRBJ2-4; the D gene is possibly TRBD1 (5 bases). CDR1 and CDR2 from the germline V gene are MNHEY and SVGEGT. Between the trimmed V and J ends, which lost 2 bases and 3 bases, there was a span of 14 bases. The CDR3 runs to 16 residues. The CDR3 DNA follows: TGTGCCAGCAGTTACCGCCCAGGGCTGGGCAAAAACATTCAGTACTTC. Protein sequence: CASSYRPGLGKNIQYF.

Only a few counts were recorded for this clonotype. The rearrangement links TRBV10-3 to TRBJ2-1; TRBD1 matches 8 bases. J lost 7 bases, V lost 2 bases, and 10 bases had no gene match. CDR1 ENHRY and CDR2 SYGVKD come from the germline V gene. The CDR3 spans 16 residues. In DNA form, the CDR3 reads TGTGCCATCAGTGAGAGTTTAGTTCGACAGGGGAATGAGCAGTTCTTC. Translating it yields CAISESLVRQGNEQFF.

The chain uses TRBV29-1 and TRBJ2-7; 15 bases are a match to TRBD2. The V gene's germline CDR1 is SQVTM and CDR2 ANQGSEA. This CDR3 has 14 residues. Trimming at V came to 4 bases and at J to 3 bases, leaving 1 base not matched to a gene. The chain's CDR3 is CSVGGLAGGYEQYF. The CDR3, as DNA: TGCAGCGTTGGGGGACTAGCGGGGGGCTACGAGCAGTACTTC.

This clonotype was recorded at least ten times. This chain connects TRBV19 to TRBJ1-2, with 8 bases aligning to TRBD1. Germline V CDR1 and CDR2: LNHDA, SQIVND (reference sequence). CDR3 length equals 14 residues. V lost 1 base and J lost 8; bases outside the gene matches: 6. CDR3 sequence: CASSIVTGGNGYTF. The CDR3 coding sequence is TGTGCCAGTAGTATAGTAACAGGGGGAAACGGCTACACCTTC.

This chain uses TRBV19 with TRBJ2-7, with 8 bases lining up with TRBD2. Germline V gives CDR1 LNHDA, CDR2 SQIVND (reference sequence). The CDR3 is 16 residues long. The junction had 16 bases not matched to a gene; V was cut back by 7 bases and J by 5 bases. Here the CDR3 DNA reads TGTGCCAGTAAATTGGGGGGAGTAGCGGGGTCGGACGAGCAGTACTTC. Its protein product is CASKLGGVAGSDEQYF.

Remarks on this clonotype: One junction end disagrees with the germline gene, perhaps due to a read error. The chain is built from TRBV29-1 and TRBJ2-3, with 15 bases fitting TRBD2. Germline loops: CDR1 SQVTM, CDR2 ANQGSEA. The CDR3 extends over 15 amino acids. CDR3 residues: CSGGLAGGTTYTQYF. The CDR3 DNA is TGCAGCGGGGGACTAGCGGGAGGTACCACATATACGCAGTATTTT.

This clonotype rates as medium-sized (0.01 to 0.1%). The chain is built from TRBV29-1 and TRBJ2-1; D remains ambiguous. Trimming took 7 bases from V and 6 from J, leaving 13 bases between them. Germline V gives CDR1 SQVTM, CDR2 ANQGSEA. The CDR3 is made up of 12 amino acids. The CDR3 loop is CSAMGRFNEQFF. In DNA form, the CDR3 reads TGCAGCGCTATGGGAAGGTTCAATGAGCAGTTCTTC.

The V and J genes are TRBV19 and TRBJ2-3; 9 bases match TRBD2. The CDR3 is 16 residues long. The V segment lost 5 bases and the J segment 3 bases; nucleotides outside the gene matches: 9. The V gene's germline CDR1 is LNHDA and CDR2 SQIVND (reference sequence). The CDR3 loop is CASSLRATSGTDTQYF. CDR3 DNA: TGTGCCAGTAGTCTCAGGGCGACTAGCGGTACAGATACGCAGTATTTT.